These T cell receptor beta chains were read from a single sample in a study of OX40 agonist ivuxolimab in advanced cancers. The data were produced by immunoSEQ multiplex PCR, yet TCRdb's version contains in-frame clones alone and is incomplete. The sample includes just under 65,000 clones, 80% to 90% of them seen just once. The material sequenced was CD4+ or CD8+ T cells sorted from blood, taken in a trial of the OX40 agonist ivuxolimab. These TCRs come from an adult with an advanced solid tumor such as melanoma, head and neck, liver or kidney cancer. Each CDR3 is given with its conserved first and last residue. Each record gives: clone size, J gene, D gene, V gene, CDR3 protein, CDR3 DNA. The D gene is left open where the match is weak. Size is omitted from some rows. Given values are once, few, many or a class for expanded clones.

size: .
J: TRBJ2-7
D: TRBD1
V: TRBV7-8
CDR3: CASTNGQGPSYEQYF
DNA: TGTGCCAGCACCAATGGACAGGGTCCCTCCTACGAGCAGTACTTC

size: .
J: TRBJ1-5
D: .
V: TRBV6-6
CDR3: CASSFLGGSNQPQHF
DNA: TGTGCCAGCAGTTTTTTAGGGGGAAGCAATCAGCCCCAGCATTTT

size: .
J: TRBJ2-1
D: .
V: TRBV9
CDR3: CASSVAPLASDEQFF
DNA: TGTGCCAGCAGCGTAGCCCCACTAGCTTCGGATGAGCAGTTCTTC

size: once
J: TRBJ2-7
D: TRBD2
V: TRBV5-1
CDR3: CASKLLAGGYEQYF
DNA: TGCGCCAGCAAATTACTAGCGGGAGGGTACGAGCAGTACTTC

size: .
J: TRBJ1-1
D: .
V: TRBV5-1
CDR3: CASSSSPQGSTEAFF
DNA: TGCGCCAGCAGCTCCAGTCCTCAGGGTAGCACTGAAGCTTTCTTT

size: .
J: TRBJ1-2
D: TRBD1
V: TRBV5-6
CDR3: CASSSGQEYGYTF
DNA: TGTGCCAGCAGCTCTGGACAGGAGTATGGCTACACCTTC

size: .
J: TRBJ2-3
D: .
V: TRBV5-1
CDR3: CASSLAADTQYF
DNA: TGCGCCAGCAGCTTGGCCGCAGATACGCAGTATTTT

size: .
J: TRBJ1-5
D: TRBD1
V: TRBV2
CDR3: CASSEATGVSQPQHF
DNA: TGTGCCAGCAGTGAAGCGACAGGGGTGTCCCAGCCCCAGCATTTT

size: .
J: TRBJ1-2
D: .
V: TRBV5-1
CDR3: CASSLVAAYYGYTF
DNA: TGCGCCAGCAGCTTGGTGGCAGCTTACTATGGCTACACCTTC

size: .
J: TRBJ1-1
D: .
V: TRBV6-5
CDR3: CASSYSSPRNTEAFF
DNA: TGTGCCAGCAGTTACTCGAGTCCCCGGAACACTGAAGCTTTCTTT

size: .
J: TRBJ2-7
D: .
V: TRBV9
CDR3: CASSVAGGSGYEQYF
DNA: TGTGCCAGCAGCGTAGCAGGAGGGTCGGGCTACGAGCAGTACTTC

size: .
J: TRBJ2-5
D: TRBD1
V: TRBV7-3
CDR3: CASSLTRTGGGETQYF
DNA: TGTGCCAGCAGCTTAACCCGAACAGGGGGTGGGGAGACCCAGTACTTC

size: .
J: TRBJ2-4
D: TRBD1
V: TRBV23-1
CDR3: CASSQLTGGAENIQYF
DNA: TGCGCCAGCAGTCAACTTACAGGGGGCGCGGAAAACATTCAGTACTTC

size: .
J: TRBJ1-6
D: .
V: TRBV7-8
CDR3: CASSLNRQDSPLHF
DNA: TGTGCCAGCAGCTTAAACAGGCAGGACTCACCCCTCCACTTT

size: .
J: TRBJ1-1
D: .
V: TRBV9
CDR3: CASSATTHTEAFF
DNA: TGTGCCAGCAGCGCCACGACCCACACTGAAGCTTTCTTT

size: .
J: TRBJ1-6
D: .
V: TRBV27
CDR3: CASSLIGPSNSPLHF
DNA: TGTGCCAGCAGTTTAATAGGGCCGTCTAATTCACCCCTCCACTTT

size: .
J: TRBJ2-1
D: .
V: TRBV11-2
CDR3: CASSLDIAEYNEQFF
DNA: TGTGCCAGCAGCTTAGATATAGCGGAGTACAATGAGCAGTTCTTC

size: few
J: TRBJ2-7
D: TRBD2
V: TRBV5-1
CDR3: CASSAEASGGAVEQYF
DNA: TGCGCCAGCAGCGCGGAGGCTAGCGGGGGGGCGGTTGAGCAGTACTTC

size: .
J: TRBJ2-3
D: TRBD1
V: TRBV27
CDR3: CASSLSEPTGVGAQYF
DNA: TGTGCCAGCAGTTTATCGGAGCCCACAGGGGTAGGTGCGCAGTATTTT

size: once
J: TRBJ2-7
D: .
V: TRBV5-4
CDR3: CASSVSWEPYEQYF
DNA: TGTGCCAGCAGCGTTTCTTGGGAGCCCTACGAGCAGTACTTC

size: .
J: TRBJ2-2
D: .
V: TRBV2
CDR3: CASSYPRGGELFF
DNA: TGTGCCAGCAGTTACCCGAGGGGCGGGGAGCTGTTTTTT

size: .
J: TRBJ1-1
D: TRBD1
V: TRBV7-9
CDR3: CASSLGSGGDTEAFF
DNA: TGTGCCAGCAGCTTAGGGTCAGGGGGAGATACTGAAGCTTTCTTT

size: .
J: TRBJ1-6
D: .
V: TRBV6-5
CDR3: CASSYGTYAYNSPLHF
DNA: TGTGCCAGCAGTTACGGGACTTATGCCTATAATTCACCCCTCCACTTT

size: .
J: TRBJ2-7
D: .
V: TRBV19
CDR3: CASSILGATYEQYF
DNA: TGTGCCAGTAGTATTTTGGGGGCGACCTACGAGCAGTACTTC

size: once
J: TRBJ1-2
D: .
V: TRBV4-3
CDR3: CASSQEPGLGYTF
DNA: TGCGCCAGCAGCCAAGAACCCGGGCTCGGCTACACCTTC

size: .
J: TRBJ2-6
D: TRBD1
V: TRBV30
CDR3: CAWRQGIFISGANVLTF
DNA: TGTGCCTGGAGACAGGGGATATTTATCTCTGGGGCCAACGTCCTGACTTTC

size: .
J: TRBJ2-5
D: TRBD1
V: TRBV9
CDR3: CASSVATGGETQYF
DNA: TGTGCCAGCAGCGTAGCTACAGGGGGGGAGACCCAGTACTTC

size: .
J: TRBJ2-3
D: TRBD1
V: TRBV7-2
CDR3: CASSLTPPGQPMDTQYF
DNA: TGTGCCAGCAGCTTAACGCCGCCGGGACAGCCCATGGATACGCAGTATTTT

size: .
J: TRBJ1-1
D: .
V: TRBV7-8
CDR3: CASSLLRGDLMNTEAFF
DNA: TGTGCCAGCAGCCTCCTACGGGGAGACCTTATGAACACTGAAGCTTTCTTT

size: .
J: TRBJ1-4
D: TRBD1
V: TRBV25-1
CDR3: CASSESGGQGNEKLFF
DNA: TGTGCCAGCAGTGAATCAGGGGGGCAGGGGAATGAAAAACTGTTTTTT

size: .
J: TRBJ2-1
D: .
V: TRBV6-5
CDR3: CASSMGQPEQFF
DNA: TGTGCCAGCAGTATGGGACAACCGGAGCAGTTCTTC

size: .
J: TRBJ1-2
D: TRBD1
V: TRBV15
CDR3: CATSRDAQGRAEGYTF
DNA: TGTGCCACCAGCAGAGACGCACAGGGGCGCGCGGAGGGCTACACCTTC

size: .
J: TRBJ1-3
D: TRBD1
V: TRBV15
CDR3: CATSSTGQGENTIYF
DNA: TGTGCCACCAGCAGCACAGGACAGGGGGAAAACACCATATATTTT

size: .
J: TRBJ2-5
D: .
V: TRBV9
CDR3: CASSVVGTSETQYF
DNA: TGTGCCAGCAGCGTAGTAGGAACTTCAGAGACCCAGTACTTC

size: .
J: TRBJ2-3
D: TRBD2
V: TRBV7-3
CDR3: CASSLTGTSGSGVDTQYF
DNA: TGTGCCAGCAGCTTAACGGGGACTAGCGGCTCGGGGGTAGATACGCAGTATTTT